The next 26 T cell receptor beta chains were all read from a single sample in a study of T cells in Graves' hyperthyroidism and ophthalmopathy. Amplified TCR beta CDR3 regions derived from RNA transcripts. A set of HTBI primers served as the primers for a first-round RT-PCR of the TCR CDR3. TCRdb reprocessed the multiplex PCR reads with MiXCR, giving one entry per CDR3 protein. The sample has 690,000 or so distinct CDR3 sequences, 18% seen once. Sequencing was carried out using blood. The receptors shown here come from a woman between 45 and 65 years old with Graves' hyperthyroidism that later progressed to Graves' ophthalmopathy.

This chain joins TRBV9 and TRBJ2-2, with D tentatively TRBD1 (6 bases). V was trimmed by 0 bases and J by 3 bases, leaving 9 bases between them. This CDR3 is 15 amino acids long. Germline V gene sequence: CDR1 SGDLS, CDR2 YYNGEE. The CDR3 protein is CASSVESGDTGELFF. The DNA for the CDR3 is TGTGCCAGCAGCGTAGAATCAGGGGACACCGGGGAGCTGTTTTTT.

The CDR3 here is CAWRSRANTEAFF. The CDR3 DNA follows: TGTGCCTGGAGGTCGAGGGCGAACACTGAAGCTTTCTTT. The chain carries TRBV30 and TRBJ1-1; D gene uncertain. The CDR3 has 13 amino acids. Germline V gives CDR1 GTSNPN, CDR2 SVGIG (reference sequence). V gave up 3 bases and J gave up 1 base, with 9 bases separating them. The full variable domain, with the rest looked up from reference TRBV30 and TRBJ1-1, is SQTIHQWPATLVQPVGSPLSLECTVEGTSNPNLYWYRQAAGRGLQLLFYSVGIGQISSEVPQNLSASRPQDRQFILSSKKLLLSDSGFYLCAWRSRANTEAFFGQGTRLTVV.

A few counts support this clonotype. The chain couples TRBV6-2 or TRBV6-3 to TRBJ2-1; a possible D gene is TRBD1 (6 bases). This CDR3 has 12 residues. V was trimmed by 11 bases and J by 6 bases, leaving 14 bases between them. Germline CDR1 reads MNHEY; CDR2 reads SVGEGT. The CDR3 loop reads CAVGRGGNEQFF. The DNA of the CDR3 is TGTGCCGTCGGCAGGGGTGGCAATGAGCAGTTCTTC.

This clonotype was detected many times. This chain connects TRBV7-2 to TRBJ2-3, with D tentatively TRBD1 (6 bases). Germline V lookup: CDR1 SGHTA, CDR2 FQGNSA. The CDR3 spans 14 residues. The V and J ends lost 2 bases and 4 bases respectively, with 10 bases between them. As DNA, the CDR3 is TGTGCCAGCAGCTTAACAGGGAGCGCAGATACGCAGTATTTT. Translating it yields CASSLTGSADTQYF.

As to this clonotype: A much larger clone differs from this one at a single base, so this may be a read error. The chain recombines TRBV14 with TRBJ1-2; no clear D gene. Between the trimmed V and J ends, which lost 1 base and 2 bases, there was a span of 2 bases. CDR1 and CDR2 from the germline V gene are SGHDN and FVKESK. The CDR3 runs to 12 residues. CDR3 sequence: CASSQVNYGYTF. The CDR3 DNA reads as TGTGCCAGCAGCCAAGTGAACTATGGCTACACCTTC.

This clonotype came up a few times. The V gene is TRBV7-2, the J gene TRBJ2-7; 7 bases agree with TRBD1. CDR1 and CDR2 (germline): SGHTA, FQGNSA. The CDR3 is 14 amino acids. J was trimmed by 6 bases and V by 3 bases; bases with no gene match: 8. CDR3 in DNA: TGTGCCAGCAGCTTGGTCGACAGGGTAGGCGAGCAGTACTTC. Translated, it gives CASSLVDRVGEQYF.

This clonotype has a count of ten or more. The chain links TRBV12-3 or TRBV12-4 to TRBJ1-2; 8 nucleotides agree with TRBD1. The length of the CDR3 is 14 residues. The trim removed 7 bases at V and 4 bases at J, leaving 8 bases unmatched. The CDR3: CASTSGGAGYGYTF. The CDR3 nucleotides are TGTGCCAGCACCTCAGGGGGCGCTGGCTATGGCTACACCTTC.

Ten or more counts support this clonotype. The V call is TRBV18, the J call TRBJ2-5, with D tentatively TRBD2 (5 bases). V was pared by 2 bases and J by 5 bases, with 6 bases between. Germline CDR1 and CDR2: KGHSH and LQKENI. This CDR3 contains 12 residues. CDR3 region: CASSPKRETQYF. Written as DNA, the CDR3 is TGTGCCAGCTCACCAAAGCGGGAGACCCAGTACTTC.

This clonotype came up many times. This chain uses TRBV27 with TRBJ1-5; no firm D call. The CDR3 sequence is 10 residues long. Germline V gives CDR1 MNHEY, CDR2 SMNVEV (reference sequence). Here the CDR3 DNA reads TGTCCCGGAGGAGATCAGCCCCAGCATTTT. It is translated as CPGGDQPQHF.

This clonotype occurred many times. The CDR3 coding sequence is TGTGCCAGCAGCCAAACCGGGACAGGTAGCGAAAAACTGTTTTTT. It yields the protein CASSQTGTGSEKLFF. The V gene is TRBV3-1, the J gene TRBJ1-4, with 8 bases lining up with TRBD1. The CDR3 spans 15 residues. The germline V gene encodes CDR1 LGHDT and CDR2 YNNKEL (reference sequence). Losses at the gene ends were 2 bases for V and 8 bases for J; bases not matched to a gene: 7.

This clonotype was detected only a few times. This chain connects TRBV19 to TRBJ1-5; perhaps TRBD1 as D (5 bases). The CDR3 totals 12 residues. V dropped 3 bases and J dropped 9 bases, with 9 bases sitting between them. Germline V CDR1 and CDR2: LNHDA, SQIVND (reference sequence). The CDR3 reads CASSMIQGPQHF. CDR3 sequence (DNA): TGTGCCAGTAGTATGATTCAGGGGCCCCAGCATTTT. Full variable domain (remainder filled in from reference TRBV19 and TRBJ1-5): DGGITQSPKYLFRKEGQNVTLSCEQNLNHDAMYWYRQDPGQGLRLIYYSQIVNDFQKGDIAEGYSVSREKKESFPLTVTSAQKNPTAFYLCASSMIQGPQHFGDGTRLSIL.

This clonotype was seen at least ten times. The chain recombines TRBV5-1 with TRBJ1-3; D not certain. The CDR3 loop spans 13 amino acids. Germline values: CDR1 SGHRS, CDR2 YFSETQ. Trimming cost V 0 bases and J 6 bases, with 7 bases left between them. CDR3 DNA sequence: TGCGCCAGCAGCTTGGACGATCAAAACACCATATATTTT. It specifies CASSLDDQNTIYF.

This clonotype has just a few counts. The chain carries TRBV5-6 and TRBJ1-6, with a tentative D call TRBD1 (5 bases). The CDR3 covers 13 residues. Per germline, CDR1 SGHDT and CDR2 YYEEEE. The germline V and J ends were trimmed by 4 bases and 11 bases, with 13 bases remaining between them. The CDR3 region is CASSDAGGTPLHF. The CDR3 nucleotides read TGTGCCAGCAGCGATGCTGGGGGGACACCCCTCCACTTT.

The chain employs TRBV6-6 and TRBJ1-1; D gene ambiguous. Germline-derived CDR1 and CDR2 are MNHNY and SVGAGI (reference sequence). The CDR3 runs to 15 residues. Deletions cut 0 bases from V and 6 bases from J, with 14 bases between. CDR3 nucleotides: TGTGCCAGCAGTTACTCGATAGCGGGGTTTCCTGAAGCTTTCTTT. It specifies CASSYSIAGFPEAFF.

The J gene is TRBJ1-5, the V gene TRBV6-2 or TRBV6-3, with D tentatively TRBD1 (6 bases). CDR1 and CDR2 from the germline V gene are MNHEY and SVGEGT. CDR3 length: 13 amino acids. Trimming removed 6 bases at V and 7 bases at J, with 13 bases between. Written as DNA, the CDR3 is TGTGCCAGCAGAGGCGGGGGCGGCCAGCCCCAGCATTTT. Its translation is CASRGGGGQPQHF.

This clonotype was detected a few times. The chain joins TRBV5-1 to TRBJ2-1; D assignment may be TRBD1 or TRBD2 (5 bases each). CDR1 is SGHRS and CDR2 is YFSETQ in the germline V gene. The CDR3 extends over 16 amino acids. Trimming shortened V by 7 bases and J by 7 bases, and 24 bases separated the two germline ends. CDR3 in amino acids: CASAKRDPHPGNEQFF. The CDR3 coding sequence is TGCGCCAGCGCCAAACGGGACCCGCACCCTGGGAATGAGCAGTTCTTC. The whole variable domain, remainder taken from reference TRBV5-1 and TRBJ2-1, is KAGVTQTPRYLIKTRGQQVTLSCSPISGHRSVSWYQQTPGQGLQFLFEYFSETQRNKGNFPGRFSGRQFSNSRSEMNVSTLELGDSALYLCASAKRDPHPGNEQFFGPGTRLTVL.

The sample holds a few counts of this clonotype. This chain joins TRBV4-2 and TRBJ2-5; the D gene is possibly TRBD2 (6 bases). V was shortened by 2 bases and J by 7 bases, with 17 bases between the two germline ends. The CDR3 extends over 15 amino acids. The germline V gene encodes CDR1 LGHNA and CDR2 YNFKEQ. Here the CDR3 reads CASSQNLGGGGTQYF. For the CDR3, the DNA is TGTGCCAGCAGCCAAAATCTGGGGGGTGGGGGGACCCAGTACTTC.

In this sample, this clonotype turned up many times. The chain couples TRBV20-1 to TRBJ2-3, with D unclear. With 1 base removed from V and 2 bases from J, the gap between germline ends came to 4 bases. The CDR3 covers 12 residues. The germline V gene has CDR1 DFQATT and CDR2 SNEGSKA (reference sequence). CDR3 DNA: TGCAGTGCTAGAGCGGCCACAGATACGCAGTATTTT. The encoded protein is CSARAATDTQYF.

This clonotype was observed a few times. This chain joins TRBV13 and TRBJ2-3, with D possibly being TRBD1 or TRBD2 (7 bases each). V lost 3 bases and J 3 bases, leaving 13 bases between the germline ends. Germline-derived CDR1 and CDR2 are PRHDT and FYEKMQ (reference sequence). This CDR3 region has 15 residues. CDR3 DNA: TGTGCCAGCAGCTTTGGCGGGGGACAGACAGATACGCAGTATTTT. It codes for CASSFGGGQTDTQYF.

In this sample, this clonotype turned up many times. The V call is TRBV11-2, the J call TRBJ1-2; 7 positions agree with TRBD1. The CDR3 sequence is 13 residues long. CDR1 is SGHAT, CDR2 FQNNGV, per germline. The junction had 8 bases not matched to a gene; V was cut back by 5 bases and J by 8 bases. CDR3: CASSKGAARGYTF. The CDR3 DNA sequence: TGTGCCAGCAGCAAGGGGGCGGCTCGAGGCTACACCTTC.

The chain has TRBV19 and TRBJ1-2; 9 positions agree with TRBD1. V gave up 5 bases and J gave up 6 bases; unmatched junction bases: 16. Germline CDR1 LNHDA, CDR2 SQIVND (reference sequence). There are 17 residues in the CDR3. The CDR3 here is CASSVSGTGFSVHGYTF. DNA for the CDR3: TGTGCCAGTAGTGTCTCCGGGACAGGGTTCAGTGTCCATGGCTACACCTTC.

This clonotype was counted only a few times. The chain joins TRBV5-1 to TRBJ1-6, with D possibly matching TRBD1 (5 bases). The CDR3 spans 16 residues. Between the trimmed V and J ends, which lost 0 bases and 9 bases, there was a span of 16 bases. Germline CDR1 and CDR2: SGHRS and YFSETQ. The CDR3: CASSLGGRRSSSPLHF. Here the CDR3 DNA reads TGCGCCAGCAGCTTGGGGGGACGAAGAAGTAGTTCACCCCTCCACTTT.

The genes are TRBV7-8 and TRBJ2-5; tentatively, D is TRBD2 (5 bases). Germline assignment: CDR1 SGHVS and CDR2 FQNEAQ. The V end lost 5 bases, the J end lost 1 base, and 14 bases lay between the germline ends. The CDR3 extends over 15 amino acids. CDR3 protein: CASSPTRQFQETQYF. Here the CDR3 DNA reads TGTGCCAGCAGCCCCACTAGGCAGTTCCAAGAGACCCAGTACTTC. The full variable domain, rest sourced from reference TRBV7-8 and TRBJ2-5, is GAGVSQSPRYKVAKRGQDVALRCDPISGHVSLFWYQQALGQGPEFLTYFQNEAQLDKSGLPSDRFFAERPEGSVSTLKIQRTQQEDSAVYLCASSPTRQFQETQYFGPGTRLLVL.

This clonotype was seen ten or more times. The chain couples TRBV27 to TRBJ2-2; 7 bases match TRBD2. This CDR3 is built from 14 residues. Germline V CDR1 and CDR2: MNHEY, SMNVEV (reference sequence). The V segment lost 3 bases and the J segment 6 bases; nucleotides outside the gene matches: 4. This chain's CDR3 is CASSLGGLAGELFF. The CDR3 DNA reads TGTGCCAGCAGTTTGGGAGGGTTGGCCGGGGAGCTGTTTTTT.

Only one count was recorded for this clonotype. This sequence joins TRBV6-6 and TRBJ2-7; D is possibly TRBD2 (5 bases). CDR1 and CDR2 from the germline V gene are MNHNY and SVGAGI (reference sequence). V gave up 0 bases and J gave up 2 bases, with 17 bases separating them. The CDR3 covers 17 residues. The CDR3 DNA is TGTGCCAGCAGTTACTCTACTGGACGACTCGGGGCCTACGAGCAGTACTTC. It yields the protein CASSYSTGRLGAYEQYF.

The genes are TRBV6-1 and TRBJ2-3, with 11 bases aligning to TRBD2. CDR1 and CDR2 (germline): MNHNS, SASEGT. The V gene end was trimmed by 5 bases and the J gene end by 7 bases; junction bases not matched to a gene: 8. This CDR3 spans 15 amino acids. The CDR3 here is CASSRRRLAGYTQYF. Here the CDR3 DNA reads TGTGCCAGCAGTCGAAGACGACTAGCGGGGTATACGCAGTATTTT.